The clone carrying this TCR beta chain showed up just a few times. Preparation of the TCRbeta library was carried out with unique molecular identifiers. TCRdb used MiXCR to reprocess the PCR reads, holding one entry per CDR3 protein. The data show more than 450,000 distinct CDR3 sequences, 15% to 20% seen once. These data belong to a study of T-cell reconstitution after alpha-beta-depleted transplantation in children. The clonotype was recovered from a human donor who donated a stem cell graft to a child with acute lymphoblastic leukemia. The sample was PBMCs from the stem cell graft donor, taken from the stem cell graft.

The chain's CDR3 is CSARDIGGGKDTGELFF. The CDR3 coding sequence is TGCAGTGCTAGAGATATAGGGGGCGGTAAGGACACCGGGGAGCTGTTTTTT. The chain uses TRBV20-1 and TRBJ2-2; 7 bases fit TRBD1. The CDR3 extends over 17 amino acids. CDR1 and CDR2 from the germline V gene are DFQATT and SNEGSKA (reference sequence). V lost 0 bases and J lost 3; bases outside the gene matches: 10.